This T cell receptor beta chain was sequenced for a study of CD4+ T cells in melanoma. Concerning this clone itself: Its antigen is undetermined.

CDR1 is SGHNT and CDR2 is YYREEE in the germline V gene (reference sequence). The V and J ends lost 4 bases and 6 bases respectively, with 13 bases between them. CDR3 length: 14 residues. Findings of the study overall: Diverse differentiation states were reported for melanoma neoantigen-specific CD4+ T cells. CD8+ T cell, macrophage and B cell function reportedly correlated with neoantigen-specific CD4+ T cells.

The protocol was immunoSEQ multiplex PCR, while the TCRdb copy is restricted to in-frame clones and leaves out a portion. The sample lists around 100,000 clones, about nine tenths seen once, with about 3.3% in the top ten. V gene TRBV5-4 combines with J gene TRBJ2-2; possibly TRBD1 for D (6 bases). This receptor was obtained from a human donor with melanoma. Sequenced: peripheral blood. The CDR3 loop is CASSVTTGPGELFF. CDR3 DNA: TGTGCCAGCAGCGTTACTACAGGGCCCGGGGAGCTGTTTTTT.